The 7 T cell receptor beta chains below all came from one sample that was sequenced in a study of Ad26.COV2.S vaccination and SARS-CoV-2 variants (dated by TCRdb to about 2021). The meaning of the sample's treatment or condition label: around 19 received Ad26.COV2.S at low or high dose, single or two shots; roughly 5 received placebo; per-sample allocation not given. For vaccine and placebo recipients, the sequenced repertoires came from samples collected on day 63 after the first injection. Library construction relied on the immunoSEQ multiplex PCR assay. The table comes from immuneACCESS by way of TCRdb, which keeps in-frame sequences with V and J called. Part of the clones is missing from these tables; in studies checked, under half for an unresolved V gene and the rest for unknown reasons. The sample table contains 500,000 or so clones; only one count was recorded for roughly 87% of them. 9.5% to 15% of the sample goes to the ten largest clones.

The source material was peripheral blood, sampled in a trial of Ad26.COV2.S vaccine versus placebo. Receptors originate from a person between 18 and 65 years old who received the Ad26.COV2.S COVID-19 vaccine or a placebo.

CDR3 bases: TGTGCCAGCAGCGGGGACAGGTCGGACACTGAAGCTTTCTTT. Translating gives CASSGDRSDTEAFF. The genes are TRBV9 and TRBJ1-1, with TRBD1 identical over 8 bases. The germline V gene has CDR1 SGDLS and CDR2 YYNGEE. With V trimmed by 3 bases and J by 3 bases, 4 bases remained unmatched. The CDR3 extends over 14 amino acids. The whole variable domain, remainder taken from reference TRBV9 and TRBJ1-1, is DSGVTQTPKHLITATGQRVTLRCSPRSGDLSVYWYQQSLDQGLQFLIQYYNGEERAKGNILERFSAQQFPDLHSELNLSSLELGDSALYFCASSGDRSDTEAFFGQGTRLTVV.

This clone was seen more than once but under ten times. This chain uses TRBV7-9 with TRBJ2-2; TRBD1 agrees at 9 bases. J was trimmed by 5 bases and V by 6 bases; bases with no gene match: 7. CDR3 size: 15 residues. Germline V gives CDR1 SEHNR, CDR2 FQNEAQ (reference sequence). CDR3 region: CASRLGTGKTGELFF. Here the CDR3 DNA reads TGTGCCAGCAGGCTAGGGACAGGGAAAACCGGGGAGCTGTTTTTT. Together with reference TRBV7-9 and TRBJ2-2, the CDR3 gives the full variable domain: DTGVSQNPRHKITKRGQNVTFRCDPISEHNRLYWYRQTLGQGPEFLTYFQNEAQLEKSRLLSDRFSAERPKGSFSTLEIQRTEQGDSAMYLCASRLGTGKTGELFFGEGSRLTVL.

This chain uses TRBV6-6 with TRBJ1-5; TRBD1 agrees at 9 bases. Germline CDR1 reads MNHNY; CDR2 reads SVGAGI (reference sequence). This CDR3 has 15 amino acids. The V gene end was trimmed by 5 bases and the J gene end by 7 bases; junction bases not matched to a gene: 9. The CDR3 reads CASSPPETGGQPQHF. The CDR3 bases are TGTGCCAGCAGTCCACCGGAGACAGGGGGACAGCCCCAGCATTTT.

This chain joins TRBV4-3 and TRBJ2-1; D possibly corresponds to TRBD2 (7 bases). Between the trimmed V and J ends, which lost 5 bases and 4 bases, there was a span of 15 bases. Germline CDR1 reads LGHNA; CDR2 reads YSLEER. The CDR3 length is 15 residues. CDR3 coding DNA: TGCGCCAGCAGCGAAGCGGGACAAATATACAATGAGCAGTTCTTC. Translation: CASSEAGQIYNEQFF.

This chain uses TRBV7-9 with TRBJ2-1, with a possible D match to TRBD2 (6 bases). The V and J ends lost 1 base and 5 bases respectively, with 12 bases between them. The CDR3 loop spans 15 amino acids. Germline CDR1 reads SEHNR; CDR2 reads FQNEAQ (reference sequence). The CDR3 sequence: CASSLGEVPNNEQFF. CDR3 sequence (DNA): TGTGCCAGCAGCTTAGGGGAGGTACCAAACAATGAGCAGTTCTTC.

The sample holds a few counts of this clone. The chain couples TRBV6-5 to TRBJ1-6; 10 positions match TRBD1. This CDR3 spans 13 amino acids. CDR1 and CDR2 (germline): MNHEY, SVGAGI. Unmatched junction bases numbered 10, after V lost 10 bases and J lost 13 bases. The DNA for the CDR3 is TGTGCCAACCGGGACAGGGGACAAGGGCCCCTCCACTTT. This sequence encodes CANRDRGQGPLHF.

The genes are TRBV28 and TRBJ2-5; tentatively, D is TRBD1 (5 bases). The CDR3 is made up of 14 amino acids. The germline CDR1 and CDR2 sequences are MDHEN and SYDVKM. Trimming pared 5 bases from V and 2 bases from J, leaving 12 bases between. CDR3 in DNA: TGTGCCAGCAGTGTCCTCAGGGTACAAGAGACCCAGTACTTC. It specifies CASSVLRVQETQYF.